The 10 T cell receptor beta chains below were found in one sample sequenced in a study of T cell changes during pregnancy in multiple sclerosis. Sequenced by immunoSEQ multiplex PCR; TCRdb stores in-frame clones only, minus some. Among roughly 66,000 clones listed, around 93% were seen once. The sequencing here drew on peripheral blood, taken in the first trimester of pregnancy. Receptor source: a female donor with multiple sclerosis, enrolled in a pregnancy study.

CDR3 DNA sequence: TGCGCCAGCAGCGCGGATGGGACAGGGAACGGGGAGCTGTTTTTT. It encodes CASSADGTGNGELFF. The chain is built from TRBV5-1 and TRBJ2-2; 9 positions agree with TRBD1. CDR3 size: 15 residues. The V and J ends lost 4 bases and 7 bases, in that order; junction bases with no gene match: 8. The germline gives CDR1 SGHRS, CDR2 YFSETQ.

This clone was counted a single time. The V gene is TRBV27, the J gene TRBJ2-7; 13 positions match TRBD2. The V gene's germline CDR1 is MNHEY and CDR2 SMNVEV (reference sequence). Losses at the gene ends were 5 bases for V and 2 bases for J; bases not matched to a gene: 9. CDR3 length: 17 amino acids. DNA for the CDR3: TGTGCCAGCAGTCCCTCCCGGACTAGCGGGAGTACCTACGAGCAGTACTTC. It yields the protein CASSPSRTSGSTYEQYF.

The chain joins TRBV4-2 to TRBJ2-7; 9 positions match TRBD2. The CDR3 runs 17 residues. Germline values: CDR1 LGHNA, CDR2 YNFKEQ. V dropped 4 bases and J dropped 2; count of bases not matched to a gene: 12. CDR3 protein: CASSRYWGGREAYEQYF. The CDR3, as DNA: TGTGCCAGCAGCCGGTACTGGGGCGGGAGGGAAGCCTACGAGCAGTACTTC.

The V and J genes are TRBV7-2 and TRBJ2-7, with 7 bases identical to TRBD1. CDR1 is SGHTA and CDR2 is FQGNSA in the germline V gene. CDR3 length equals 16 residues. J was trimmed by 5 bases and V by 1 base; bases with no gene match: 11. The CDR3 reads CASSLDVAGGWNEQYF. CDR3 DNA: TGTGCCAGCAGCTTAGATGTGGCAGGGGGTTGGAACGAGCAGTACTTC.

CDR3 sequence reads: CASSPGQGGTDTQYF. DNA for the CDR3: TGTGCCAGCAGCCCCGGCCAGGGTGGGACAGATACGCAGTATTTT. The rearrangement uses TRBV5-4 and TRBJ2-3; TRBD1 is a possible D gene (5 bases). Germline V CDR1 and CDR2: SGHNT, YYREEE (reference sequence). Trimming stripped 4 bases from V and 3 bases from J, with 15 bases between. CDR3 length: 15 amino acids.

The CDR3 sequence: CASSLGPRVNTGELFF. The CDR3 nucleotides are TGTGCCAGCAGTTTAGGGCCCAGGGTTAACACCGGGGAGCTGTTTTTT. The chain uses TRBV27 and TRBJ2-2; maybe TRBD1 (5 bases). CDR1 and CDR2 (germline): MNHEY, SMNVEV (reference sequence). The ends were cut back, 2 bases at V and 2 bases at J, with 12 bases in the middle. CDR3 length: 16 residues.

The chain recombines TRBV11-3 with TRBJ2-1; the D gene is possibly TRBD1 (6 bases). This CDR3 contains 14 residues. Per germline, CDR1 SGHNT and CDR2 YENEEA. Trimming left V 4 bases short and J 8 bases short, with 15 bases between. CDR3 loop: CASSYTGFEDEQFF. As DNA, the CDR3 is TGTGCCAGCAGCTACACAGGGTTTGAAGATGAGCAGTTCTTC.

This rearrangement joins TRBV7-9 to TRBJ2-3, with D possibly TRBD1 on 5 matching bases. Per the germline V gene, CDR1 is SEHNR and CDR2 is FQNEAQ (reference sequence). There are 11 residues in the CDR3. Trimming left V 3 bases short and J 10 bases short, with 8 bases between. The DNA for the CDR3 is TGTGCCAGCAGCTTGCAGGGCGCGCAGTATTTT. This codes for CASSLQGAQYF.

V and J are TRBV27 and TRBJ2-1, with D perhaps TRBD2 (6 bases). V lost 2 bases, J lost 1 base, and 9 bases lay in between. Germline V lookup: CDR1 MNHEY, CDR2 SMNVEV (reference sequence). This CDR3 region has 15 residues. CDR3 residues: CASSLRRDSYNEQFF. CDR3 in DNA: TGTGCCAGCAGTTTAAGGCGGGATTCCTACAATGAGCAGTTCTTC.

The genes are TRBV21-1 and TRBJ2-4; TRBD2, as called in the table, went unchecked against the DNA. TRBV21-1 has pseudogene status. The CDR3 runs to 18 residues. CDR3 sequence reads: CASSKVALAGLAKNIQYF. For the CDR3, the DNA is TGTGCCAGCAGCAAAGTGGCACTAGCGGGGTTAGCCAAAAACATTCAGTACTTC.